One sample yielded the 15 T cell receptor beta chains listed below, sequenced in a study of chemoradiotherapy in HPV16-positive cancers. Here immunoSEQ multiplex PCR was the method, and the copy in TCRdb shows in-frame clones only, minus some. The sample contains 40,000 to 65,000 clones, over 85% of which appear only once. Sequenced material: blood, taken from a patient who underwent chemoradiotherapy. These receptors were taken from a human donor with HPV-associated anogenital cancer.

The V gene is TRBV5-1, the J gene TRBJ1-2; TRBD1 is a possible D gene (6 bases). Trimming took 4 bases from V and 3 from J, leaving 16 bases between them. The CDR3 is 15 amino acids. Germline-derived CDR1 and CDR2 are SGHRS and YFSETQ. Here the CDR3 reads CASSPRARQDYGYTF. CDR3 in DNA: TGCGCCAGCAGCCCTCGTGCGAGACAGGACTATGGCTACACCTTC.

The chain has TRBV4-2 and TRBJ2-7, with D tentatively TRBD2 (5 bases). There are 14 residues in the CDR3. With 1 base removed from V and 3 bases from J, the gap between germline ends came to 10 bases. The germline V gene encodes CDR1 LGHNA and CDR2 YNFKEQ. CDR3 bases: TGTGCCAGCAGCCAAGGGAGGTCGAGCTACGAGCAGTACTTC. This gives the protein CASSQGRSSYEQYF.

The CDR3 nucleotides are TGTGCCAGCAGCTTAGGGCGGACTAGCGGCCAAGAGACCCAGTACTTC. As protein: CASSLGRTSGQETQYF. The chain joins TRBV7-8 to TRBJ2-5; 10 bases line up with TRBD2. V shed 1 base, J shed 1 base, and the junction held 3 bases outside the gene matches. Germline V gene lookup returns CDR1 SGHVS and CDR2 FQNEAQ. CDR3 length: 16 residues. The variable domain in full, completed from reference TRBV7-8 and TRBJ2-5, reads GAGVSQSPRYKVAKRGQDVALRCDPISGHVSLFWYQQALGQGPEFLTYFQNEAQLDKSGLPSDRFFAERPEGSVSTLKIQRTQQEDSAVYLCASSLGRTSGQETQYFGPGTRLLVL.

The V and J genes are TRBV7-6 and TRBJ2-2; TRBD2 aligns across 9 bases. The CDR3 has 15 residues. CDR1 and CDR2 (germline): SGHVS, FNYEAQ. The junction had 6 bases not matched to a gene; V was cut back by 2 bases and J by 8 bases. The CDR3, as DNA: TGTGCCAGCAGCTTAAGACTAGCGGAATTAGGGGAGCTGTTTTTT. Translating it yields CASSLRLAELGELFF.

The CDR3 nucleotides are TGTGCCAGCAGCTCCTGGACACACTTGAACACTGAAGCTTTCTTT. This encodes CASSSWTHLNTEAFF. The chain has TRBV7-9 and TRBJ1-1; D might be TRBD1 (5 bases). Germline V CDR1 and CDR2: SEHNR, FQNEAQ (reference sequence). The CDR3 loop spans 15 amino acids. V dropped 4 bases and J dropped 0 bases, with 12 bases sitting between them.

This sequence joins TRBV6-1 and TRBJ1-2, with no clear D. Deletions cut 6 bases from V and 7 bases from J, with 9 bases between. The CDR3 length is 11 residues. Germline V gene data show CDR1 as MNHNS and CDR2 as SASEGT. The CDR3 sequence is CASSRALGYTF. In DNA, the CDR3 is TGTGCCAGCAGCCGCGCCCTTGGCTACACCTTC.

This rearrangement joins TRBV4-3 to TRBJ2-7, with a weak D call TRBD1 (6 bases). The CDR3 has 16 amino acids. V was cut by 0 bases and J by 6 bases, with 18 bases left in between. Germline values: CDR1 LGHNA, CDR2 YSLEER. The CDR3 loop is CASSQESVQGKGEQYF. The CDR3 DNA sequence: TGCGCCAGCAGCCAAGAATCTGTACAGGGAAAGGGCGAGCAGTACTTC.

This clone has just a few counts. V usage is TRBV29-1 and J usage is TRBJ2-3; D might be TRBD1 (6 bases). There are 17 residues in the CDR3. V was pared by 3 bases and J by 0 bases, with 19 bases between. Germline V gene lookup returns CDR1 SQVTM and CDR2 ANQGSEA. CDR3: CSVDGGIRGSSTDTQYF. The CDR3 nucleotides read TGCAGCGTTGACGGTGGAATCAGGGGCTCTAGCACAGATACGCAGTATTTT.

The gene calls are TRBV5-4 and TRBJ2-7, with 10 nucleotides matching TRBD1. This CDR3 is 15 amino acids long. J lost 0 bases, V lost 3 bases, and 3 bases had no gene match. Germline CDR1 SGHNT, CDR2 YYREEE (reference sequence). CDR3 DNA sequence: TGTGCCAGCAGCTCACGGACAGGGGGCTCCTACGAGCAGTACTTC. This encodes CASSSRTGGSYEQYF.

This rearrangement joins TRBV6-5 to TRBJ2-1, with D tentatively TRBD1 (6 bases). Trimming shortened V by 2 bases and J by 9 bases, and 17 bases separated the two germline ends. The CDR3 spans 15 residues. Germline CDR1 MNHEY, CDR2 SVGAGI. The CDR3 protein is CASSYEGVALGEQFF. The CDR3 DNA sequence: TGTGCCAGCAGTTACGAGGGGGTAGCACTTGGTGAGCAGTTCTTC.

DNA of the CDR3: TGTGCCAGCAGCTTAGGCCTCAGGGGGAACACTGAAGCTTTCTTT. The encoded protein is CASSLGLRGNTEAFF. The rearrangement links TRBV7-9 to TRBJ1-1; D is perhaps TRBD1 (6 bases). CDR1 and CDR2 (germline): SEHNR, FQNEAQ (reference sequence). The V end lost 1 base, the J end lost 1 base, and 10 bases lay between the germline ends. The CDR3 is made up of 15 amino acids.

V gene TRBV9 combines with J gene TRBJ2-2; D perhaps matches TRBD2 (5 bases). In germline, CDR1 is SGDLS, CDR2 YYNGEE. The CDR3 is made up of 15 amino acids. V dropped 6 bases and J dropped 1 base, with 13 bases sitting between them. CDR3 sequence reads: CASTPGEMNTGELFF. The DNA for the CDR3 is TGTGCCAGCACCCCTGGGGAGATGAACACCGGGGAGCTGTTTTTT.

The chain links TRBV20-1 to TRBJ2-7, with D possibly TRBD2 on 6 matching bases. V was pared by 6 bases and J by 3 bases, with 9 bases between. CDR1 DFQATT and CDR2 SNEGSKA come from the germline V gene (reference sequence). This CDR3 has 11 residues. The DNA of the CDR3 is TGCAGTGCGGAGGGAATCTACGAGCAGTACTTC. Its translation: CSAEGIYEQYF.

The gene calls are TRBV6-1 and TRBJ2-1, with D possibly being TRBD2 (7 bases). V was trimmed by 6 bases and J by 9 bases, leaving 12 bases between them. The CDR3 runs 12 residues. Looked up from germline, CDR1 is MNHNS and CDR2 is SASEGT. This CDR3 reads CASSLRGGEQFF. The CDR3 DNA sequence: TGTGCCAGCAGCTTAAGGGGGGGTGAGCAGTTCTTC.

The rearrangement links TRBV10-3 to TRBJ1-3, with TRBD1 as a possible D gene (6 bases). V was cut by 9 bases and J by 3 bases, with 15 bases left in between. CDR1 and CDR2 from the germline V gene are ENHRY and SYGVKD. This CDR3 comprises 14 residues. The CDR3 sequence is CAIKGDRNGNTIYF. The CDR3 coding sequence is TGTGCCATTAAGGGGGATCGCAATGGAAACACCATATATTTT.